This TCR beta chain was identified in a study of low-dose radiotherapy and immunotherapy resistance in tumors. Study in general: A dose of 0.5 Gy per fraction was delivered to Cohort 1 every 2 weeks, for a total of 6.5 Gy. One day prior to radiation and immunotherapy, intravenous cyclophosphamide at 200 mg/m2 was given, repeated every two weeks.

Time point meaning: before trial treatment. Donors received a regimen that comprised nivolumab, ipilimumab, aspirin, low-dose cyclophosphamide and low-dose radiotherapy. cDNA synthesis used a TRAV/TRBV-specific primer set for both chains. Both a constant-region primer and a V-primer adapter served to amplify TCRs across 20 PCR cycles. One entry per CDR3 protein results from TCRdb running MiXCR on the reads. The sample comprises over 65,000 distinct CDR3 sequences, 15% to 20% of which are singletons, and about 2.5% rests with the top ten. The table lists this clonotype with many counts. This TCR derives from a male donor with prostate cancer. The material sequenced was PBMCs, taken before treatment.

CDR3 sequence: CASSFLAGVTDTQYF. The CDR3, as DNA: TGTGCCAGCAGTTTCCTGGCGGGGGTCACAGATACGCAGTATTTT. J is TRBJ2-3 and V is TRBV12-3 or TRBV12-4, with 7 positions matching TRBD2. After removal of 3 bases from V and 2 bases from J, the junction contained 5 bases not matched to a gene. The CDR3 sequence is 15 residues long.